These T cell receptor beta chains were read from a single sample in a study of cytomegalovirus exposure and HLA in healthy donors. Sequenced by immunoSEQ multiplex PCR; TCRdb stores in-frame clones only, minus some. The table includes 80,000 to 100,000 clones, around three fifths detected once. Sequences were obtained from PBMCs. The origin of the receptors is a woman between 40 and 55 years old in good health and CMV-seropositive. Each CDR3 is given with its conserved first and last residue. D genes are given only for firm matches. Only part of the rows carry a size: once, few, many, or a class if the clone is expanded.

>TRBV27|TRBD2|TRBJ2-5|NA
CASSEVESGGQETQYF
TGTGCCAGCAGTGAGGTGGAGTCGGGGGGTCAAGAGACCCAGTACTTC
>TRBV6-1|NA|TRBJ1-1|NA
CASSVVEDTEAFF
TGTGCCAGCAGTGTGGTCGAGGACACTGAAGCTTTCTTT
>TRBV7-9|NA|TRBJ2-7|once
CASSRKSTAYEQYF
TGTGCCAGCAGCCGAAAGTCTACTGCCTACGAGCAGTACTTC
>TRBV29-1|TRBD2|TRBJ2-1|once
CSVAPSLATNEQFF
TGCAGCGTTGCTCCGTCACTAGCGACCAATGAGCAGTTCTTC
>TRBV5-4|NA|TRBJ2-7|NA
CASSSYRDSYEQYF
TGTGCCAGCAGCTCCTACAGGGACTCCTACGAGCAGTACTTC
>TRBV27|TRBD2|TRBJ2-1|NA
CASSSIGTSYNEQFF
TGTGCCAGCAGTTCCATCGGGACTAGCTACAATGAGCAGTTCTTC
>TRBV2|NA|TRBJ2-1|NA
CASSLEDRQYNEQFF
TGTGCCAGCAGTTTGGAGGACAGACAATACAATGAGCAGTTCTTC
>TRBV9|NA|TRBJ1-2|few
CASSVDSAGGYGYTF
TGTGCCAGCAGCGTAGACAGTGCCGGTGGCTATGGCTACACCTTC
>TRBV29-1|TRBD2|TRBJ2-1|NA
CSGREGLYNEQFF
TGCAGCGGGCGGGAGGGCCTATACAATGAGCAGTTCTTC
>TRBV30|NA|TRBJ2-7|NA
CAWISRRSSYEQYF
TGTGCCTGGATCAGCCGGCGGAGCTCCTACGAGCAGTACTTC
>TRBV7-7|NA|TRBJ2-7|NA
CASSSDSGGEQYF
TGTGCCAGCAGCTCGGACAGTGGAGGCGAGCAGTACTTC
>TRBV7-7|NA|TRBJ2-2|NA
CASSLARGTGELFF
TGTGCCAGCAGCTTAGCTCGGGGTACCGGGGAGCTGTTTTTT
>TRBV27|TRBD2|TRBJ2-1|NA
CASSPSGGSLNEQFF
TGTGCCAGCAGTCCCTCGGGCGGGAGTTTAAATGAGCAGTTCTTC
>TRBV19|NA|TRBJ2-2|NA
CASLFRNGRTGELFF
TGTGCCAGCTTATTTAGGAATGGGCGCACCGGGGAGCTGTTTTTT
>TRBV5-1|NA|TRBJ2-7|NA
CASSSGTTSYEQYF
TGCGCCAGCAGCTCCGGGACAACCTCCTACGAGCAGTACTTC
>TRBV19|TRBD1|TRBJ1-5|NA
CASKMDRASNQPQHF
TGTGCCAGTAAGATGGACAGGGCGAGCAATCAGCCCCAGCATTTT
>TRBV5-1|NA|TRBJ2-7|NA
CASSLELAAEQYF
TGCGCCAGCAGCTTGGAACTAGCAGCCGAGCAGTACTTC
>TRBV4-3|NA|TRBJ2-1|NA
CASSPLGQISYNEQFF
TGCGCCAGCAGCCCCTTAGGACAGATATCCTACAATGAGCAGTTCTTC
>TRBV7-6|TRBD1|TRBJ2-7|NA
CASSVSGTGNEQYF
TGTGCCAGCAGCGTATCCGGGACAGGGAACGAGCAGTACTTC
>TRBV9|TRBD2|TRBJ2-3|once
CASSVAGGGLTDTQYF
TGTGCCAGCAGCGTAGCTGGGGGGGGACTCACAGATACGCAGTATTTT
>TRBV21-1|NA|TRBJ2-5|NA
CATSTQTQYF
TGTGCCACCTCGACACAGACCCAGTACTTC
>TRBV4-1|NA|TRBJ1-4|NA
CASRSGEKLFF
TGCGCCAGCAGGAGCGGCGAAAAACTGTTTTTT
>TRBV27|TRBD2|TRBJ2-3|NA
CASSLRDYTDTQYF
TGTGCCAGCAGTTTGCGGGACTACACAGATACGCAGTATTTT
>TRBV5-5|NA|TRBJ2-1|NA
CASSLLNEQFF
TGTGCCAGCAGCTTGCTGAATGAGCAGTTCTTC